What follows describes a single TCR beta chain. Its antigen remains unknown. The data are from a study of OX40 agonist ivuxolimab in advanced cancers. Study-level points and caveats: Averaged across samples, CD8+ T cells carried more expanded clones than CD4+ did.

TCRdb's table, derived via immunoSEQ multiplex PCR, lists solely in-frame clones and lacks some. The table lists some 140,000 clones, just over 90% of them singletons. The CDR3 loop spans 14 amino acids. Germline CDR1 is SGHAT and CDR2 is FQDESV (reference sequence). V lost 2 bases to trimming and J lost 2 bases, with 10 bases between them. The starting material was CD4+ or CD8+ T cells sorted from blood, obtained in a trial of the OX40 agonist ivuxolimab. This clonotype was sampled from an adult with an advanced solid tumor such as melanoma, head and neck, liver or kidney cancer. The chain joins TRBV11-1 to TRBJ2-7; D remains ambiguous. CDR3 nucleotides: TGTGCCAGCAGCTTAAGCCTCCTAGCCTACGAGCAGTACTTC. It codes for CASSLSLLAYEQYF.